This note documents a single T cell receptor beta chain sequence. Germline CDR1 MGHDK, CDR2 SYGVNS. CDR3 length equals 15 residues. J was trimmed by 4 bases and V by 4 bases; bases with no gene match: 5. These data are taken from a study of T cell responses to AZD1222 COVID-19 vaccine. Generated by immunoSEQ multiplex PCR, the TCRdb table keeps only in-frame clones and is missing some. This table holds 150,000 or so clones, more than 85% found once. V gene TRBV25-1 combines with J gene TRBJ2-1, with TRBD2 matching over 9 bases. The sequencing used peripheral blood, collected on day 0 of AZD1222 vaccination. The TCR originated in an adult in good health. CDR3 sequence (DNA): TGTGCCAGCAGTGCGACTAGCGGAGCTTACAATGAGCAGTTCTTC. Protein sequence: CASSATSGAYNEQFF.